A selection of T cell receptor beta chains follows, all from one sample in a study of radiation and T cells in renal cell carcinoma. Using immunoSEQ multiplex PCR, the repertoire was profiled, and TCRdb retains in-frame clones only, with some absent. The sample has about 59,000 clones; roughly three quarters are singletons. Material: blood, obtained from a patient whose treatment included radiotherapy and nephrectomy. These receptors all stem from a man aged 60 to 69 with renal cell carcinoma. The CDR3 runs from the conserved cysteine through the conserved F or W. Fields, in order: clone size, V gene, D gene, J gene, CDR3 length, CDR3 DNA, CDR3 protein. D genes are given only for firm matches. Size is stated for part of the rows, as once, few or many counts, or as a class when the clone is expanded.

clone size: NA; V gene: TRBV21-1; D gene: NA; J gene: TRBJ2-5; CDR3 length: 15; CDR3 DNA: TGTGCCAGCAGCAACCGGGACAGGGAACAAGAGACCCAGTACTTC; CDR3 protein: CASSNRDREQETQYF
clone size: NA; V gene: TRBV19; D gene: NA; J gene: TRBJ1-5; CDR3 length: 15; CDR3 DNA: TGTGCCAGTAGTATGGTCCTAGCGGGCAATCAGCCCCAGCATTTT; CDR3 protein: CASSMVLAGNQPQHF
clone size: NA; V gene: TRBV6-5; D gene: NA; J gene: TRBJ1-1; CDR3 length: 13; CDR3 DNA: TGTGCCAGCAGTTACTCGGGCCTGGTAAAAGCTTTCTTT; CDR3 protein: CASSYSGLVKAFF
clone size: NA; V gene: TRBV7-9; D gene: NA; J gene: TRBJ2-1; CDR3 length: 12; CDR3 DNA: TGTGCCAGCAGCTTAGAGGAGGTACTGCAGTTCTTC; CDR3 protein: CASSLEEVLQFF
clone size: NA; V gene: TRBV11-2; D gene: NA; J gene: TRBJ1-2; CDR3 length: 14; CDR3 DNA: TGTGCCAGCAGCTTAGTCCGATCTAACTATGGCTACACCTTC; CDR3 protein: CASSLVRSNYGYTF
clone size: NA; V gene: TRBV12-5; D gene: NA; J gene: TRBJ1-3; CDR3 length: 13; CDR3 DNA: TGTGCTAGTGGTCACAATACCGGAAACACCATATATTTT; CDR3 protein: CASGHNTGNTIYF
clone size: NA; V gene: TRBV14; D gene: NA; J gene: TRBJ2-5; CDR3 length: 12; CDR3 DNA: TGTGCCAGCAGCCAAATGGTCGAGACCCAGTACTTC; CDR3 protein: CASSQMVETQYF
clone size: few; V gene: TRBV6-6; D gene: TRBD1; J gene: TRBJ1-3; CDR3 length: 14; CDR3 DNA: TGTGCCAGCATTTTCGACAGGGCCGGAAACACCATATATTTT; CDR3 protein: CASIFDRAGNTIYF
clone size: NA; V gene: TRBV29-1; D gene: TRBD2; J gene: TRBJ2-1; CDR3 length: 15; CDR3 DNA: TGCAGCGTTGAAGAAGGACTAGCGGGAGGGAATGAGCAGTTCTTC; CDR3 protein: CSVEEGLAGGNEQFF
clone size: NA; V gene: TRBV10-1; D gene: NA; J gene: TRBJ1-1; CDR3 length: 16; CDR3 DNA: TGCGCCAGCAGTGAGTCGAGGGGGGGAAGAAGCACTGAAGCTTTCTTT; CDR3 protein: CASSESRGGRSTEAFF
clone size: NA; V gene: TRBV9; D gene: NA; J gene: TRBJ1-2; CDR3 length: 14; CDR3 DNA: TGTGCCAGCAGCGTATGGAGAGGCCTCTATGGCTACACCTTC; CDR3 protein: CASSVWRGLYGYTF
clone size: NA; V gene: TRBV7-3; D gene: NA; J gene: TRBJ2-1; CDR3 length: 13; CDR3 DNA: TGTGCCAGCAGCTTAACGGAGGGGTCGGAGCAGTTCTTC; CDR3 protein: CASSLTEGSEQFF
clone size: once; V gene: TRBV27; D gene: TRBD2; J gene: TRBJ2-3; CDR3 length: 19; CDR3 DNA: TGTGCCAGCAGTTGGTTTGGGGGACTAGCGGGAGAATATTCAGATACGCAGTATTTT; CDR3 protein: CASSWFGGLAGEYSDTQYF
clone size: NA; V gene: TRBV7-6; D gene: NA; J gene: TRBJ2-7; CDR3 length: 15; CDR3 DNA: TGTGCCAGCAGCCCCGATTTCGGCAGGGGGGGCGAGCAGTACTTC; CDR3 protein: CASSPDFGRGGEQYF
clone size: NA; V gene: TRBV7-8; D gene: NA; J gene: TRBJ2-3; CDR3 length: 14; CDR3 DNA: TGTGCCAGCAGCTTAGCTCTAGGCACAGATACGCAGTATTTT; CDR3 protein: CASSLALGTDTQYF
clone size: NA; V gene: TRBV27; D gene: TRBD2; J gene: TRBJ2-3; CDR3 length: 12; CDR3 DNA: TGTGCCAGCAGTTTACGGGGGGGTACGCAGTATTTT; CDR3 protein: CASSLRGGTQYF
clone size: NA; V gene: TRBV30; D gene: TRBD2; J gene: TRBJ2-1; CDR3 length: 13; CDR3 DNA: TGTGCCTGGAGCCTAGCGGGAGTAGGTGAGCAGTTCTTC; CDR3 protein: CAWSLAGVGEQFF
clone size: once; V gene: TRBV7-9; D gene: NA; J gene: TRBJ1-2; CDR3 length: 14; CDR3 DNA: TGTGCCAGCAGCTATGGGGGAAGGGGGAACCCCTACACCTTC; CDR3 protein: CASSYGGRGNPYTF
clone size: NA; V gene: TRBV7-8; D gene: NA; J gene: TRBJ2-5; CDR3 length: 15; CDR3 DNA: TGTGCCAGCAGCAGACGGGACTCCATCCAAGAGACCCAGTACTTC; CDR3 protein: CASSRRDSIQETQYF
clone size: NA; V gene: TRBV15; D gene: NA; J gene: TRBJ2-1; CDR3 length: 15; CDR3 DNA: TGTGCCACCAGCAGAGATAGGCTAGGGGACAATGAGCAGTTCTTC; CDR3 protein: CATSRDRLGDNEQFF